This TCR beta chain was obtained from a study of blood T cell repertoires in COVID-19. About the study: Donors in the United States, Italy and Spain gave samples during acute or convalescent COVID-19.

Germline V gives CDR1 SGHRS, CDR2 YFSETQ. V was cut by 1 base and J by 4 bases, with 14 bases left in between. The CDR3 has 15 amino acids. In the authors' methods: The authors estimated nucleated cell counts from reference gene primer amplification. Method: immunoSEQ multiplex PCR; TCRdb's copy keeps in-frame clones and lacks some. D and trimming were read from the DNA, whereas the V and J calls and clone size are those reported in that table. The sample holds 70,000 to 85,000 clones, around 93% seen once. The clonotype originates from a woman in her sixties or seventies with active COVID-19. Sequencing was done on a sample of peripheral blood. The chain employs TRBV5-1 and TRBJ1-1, with D unclear. The CDR3 DNA sequence: TGCGCCAGCAGCTTGATCGGCTGGGAGGGCACTGAAGCTTTCTTT. It codes for CASSLIGWEGTEAFF.